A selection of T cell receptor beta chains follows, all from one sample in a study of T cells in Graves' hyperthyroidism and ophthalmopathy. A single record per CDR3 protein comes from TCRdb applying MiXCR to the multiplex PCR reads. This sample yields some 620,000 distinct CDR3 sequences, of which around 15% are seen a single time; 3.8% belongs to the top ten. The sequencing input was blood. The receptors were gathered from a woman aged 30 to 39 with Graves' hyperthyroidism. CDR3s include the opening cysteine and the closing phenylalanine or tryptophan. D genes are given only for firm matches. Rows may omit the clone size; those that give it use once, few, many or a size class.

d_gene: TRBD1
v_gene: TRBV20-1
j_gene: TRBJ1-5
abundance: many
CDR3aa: CSARQGDQPLSGNQPQHF
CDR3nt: TGCAGTGCTAGACAGGGGGACCAACCACTTTCGGGCAATCAGCCCCAGCATTTT

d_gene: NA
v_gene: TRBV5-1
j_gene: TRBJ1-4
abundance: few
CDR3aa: CASSLGLDKSEKLFF
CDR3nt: TGCGCCAGCAGCTTGGGGCTGGACAAGTCCGAAAAACTGTTTTTT

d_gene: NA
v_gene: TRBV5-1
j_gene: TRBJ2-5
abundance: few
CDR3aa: CASSFTLGRSGTQYF
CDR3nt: TGCGCCAGCAGCTTTACGTTGGGAAGATCAGGGACCCAGTACTTC

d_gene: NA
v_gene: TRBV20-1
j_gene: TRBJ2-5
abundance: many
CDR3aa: CSARKDRGQETQYF
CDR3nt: TGCAGTGCTAGAAAGGATAGAGGACAAGAGACCCAGTACTTC

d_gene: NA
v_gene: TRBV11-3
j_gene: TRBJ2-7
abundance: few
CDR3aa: CASSFREAREQYF
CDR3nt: TGTGCCAGCAGCTTTCGCGAGGCCCGGGAGCAGTACTTC

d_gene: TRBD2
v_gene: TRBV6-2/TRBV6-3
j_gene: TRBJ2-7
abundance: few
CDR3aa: CASRHNGLAYEQYF
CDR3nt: TGTGCCAGCAGACATAACGGACTAGCCTACGAGCAGTACTTC

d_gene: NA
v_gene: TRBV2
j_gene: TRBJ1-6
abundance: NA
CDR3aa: CASSETSGFYEEYF
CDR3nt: TGTGCCAGCAGTGAAACTAGCGGATTCTACGAGGAGTACTTT

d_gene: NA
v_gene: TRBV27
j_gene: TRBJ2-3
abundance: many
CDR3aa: CASSLKGPSLRADTQYF
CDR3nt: TGTGCCAGCAGTTTAAAGGGTCCAAGCCTTCGGGCAGATACGCAGTATTTT

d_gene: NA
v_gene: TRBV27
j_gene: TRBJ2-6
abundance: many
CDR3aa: CASSTRGSGANVLTF
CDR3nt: TGTGCCAGCAGCACAAGAGGTTCTGGGGCCAACGTCCTGACTTTC

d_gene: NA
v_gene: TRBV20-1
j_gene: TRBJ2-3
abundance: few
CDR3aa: CSAARARTDTQYF
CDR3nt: TGCAGTGCTGCACGCGCGAGAACAGATACGCAGTATTTT

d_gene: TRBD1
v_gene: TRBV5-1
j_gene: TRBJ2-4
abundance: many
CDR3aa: CASSEDRGGNIQYF
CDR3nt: TGCGCCAGCAGCGAGGACAGGGGGGGGAACATTCAGTACTTC

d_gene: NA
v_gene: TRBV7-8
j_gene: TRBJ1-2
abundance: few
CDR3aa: CASSLANPYGYTF
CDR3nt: TGTGCCAGCAGCTTAGCAAACCCGTATGGCTACACCTTC

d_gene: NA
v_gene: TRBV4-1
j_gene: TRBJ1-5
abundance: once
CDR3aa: CASSQDLLSIGRQPQHF
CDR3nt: TGCGCCAGCAGCCAAGATCTTTTGAGTATAGGGCGGCAGCCCCAGCATTTT

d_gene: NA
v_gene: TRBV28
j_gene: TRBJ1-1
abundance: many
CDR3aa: CASNTPKQGRTEAFF
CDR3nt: TGTGCCAGCAACACGCCGAAACAGGGACGCACTGAAGCTTTCTTT

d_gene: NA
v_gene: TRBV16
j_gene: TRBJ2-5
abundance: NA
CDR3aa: CASSQTGKETQYF
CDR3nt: TGTGCCAGCAGCCAAACAGGGAAAGAGACCCAGTACTTC

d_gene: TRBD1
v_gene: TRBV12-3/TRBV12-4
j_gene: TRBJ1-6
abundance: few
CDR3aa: CASSLRTGNSPLHF
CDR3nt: TGTGCCAGCAGTTTACGGACAGGGAATTCACCCCTCCACTTT

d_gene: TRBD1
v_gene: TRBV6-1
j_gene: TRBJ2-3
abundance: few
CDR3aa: CASTDRDRGTDTQYF
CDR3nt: TGTGCCAGCACCGACCGGGACAGGGGAACAGATACGCAGTATTTT

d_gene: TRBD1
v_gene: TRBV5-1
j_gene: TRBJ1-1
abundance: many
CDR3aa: CASSYRSGTEGSAFF
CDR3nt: TGCGCCAGCAGCTACAGATCCGGGACAGAGGGTAGTGCTTTCTTT

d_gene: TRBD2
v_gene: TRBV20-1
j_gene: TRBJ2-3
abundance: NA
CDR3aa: CSARRPGLASDTQYF
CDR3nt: TGCAGTGCTAGACGACCGGGACTAGCGTCAGATACGCAGTATTTT

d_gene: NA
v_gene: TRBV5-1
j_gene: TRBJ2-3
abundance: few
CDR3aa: CASSDGLGGRGADTQYF
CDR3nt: TGCGCCAGCAGCGATGGACTTGGTGGCAGGGGAGCAGATACGCAGTATTTT

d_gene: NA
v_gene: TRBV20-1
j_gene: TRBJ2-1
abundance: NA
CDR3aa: CSARDPTTPGSSYNEQFF
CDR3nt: TGCAGTGCTAGAGATCCGACTACTCCGGGGAGCTCCTACAATGAGCAGTTCTTC

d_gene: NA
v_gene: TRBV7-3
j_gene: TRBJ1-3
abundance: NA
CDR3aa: CASSLGPGRTGNTIYF
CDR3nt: TGTGCCAGCAGCTTAGGCCCAGGGAGAACTGGAAACACCATATATTTT

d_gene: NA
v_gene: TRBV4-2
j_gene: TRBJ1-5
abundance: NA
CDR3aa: CASSQDFGGQPQHF
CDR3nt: TGTGCCAGCAGCCAAGATTTTGGGGGGCAGCCCCAGCATTTT

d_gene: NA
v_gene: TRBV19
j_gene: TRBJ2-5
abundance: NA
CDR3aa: CATPGRFGTQETQYF
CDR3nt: TGTGCCACTCCCGGGAGGTTTGGGACACAAGAGACCCAGTACTTC

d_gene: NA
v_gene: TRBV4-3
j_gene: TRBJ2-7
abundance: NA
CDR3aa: CASSQGPGGDGTYEQYF
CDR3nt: TGCGCCAGCAGCCAAGGCCCCGGAGGGGACGGTACCTACGAGCAGTACTTC

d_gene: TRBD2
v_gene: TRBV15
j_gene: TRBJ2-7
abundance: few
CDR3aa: CATSRGLAGGEQYF
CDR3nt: TGTGCCACCAGCAGGGGACTAGCGGGAGGCGAGCAGTACTTC

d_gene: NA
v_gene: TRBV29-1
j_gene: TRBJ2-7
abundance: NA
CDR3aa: CSVSTGLEPYEQYF
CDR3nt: TGCAGCGTTTCTACAGGGTTGGAGCCCTACGAGCAGTACTTC

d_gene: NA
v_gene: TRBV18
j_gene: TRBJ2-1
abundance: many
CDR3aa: CASSPPIRRWSYNEQFF
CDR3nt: TGTGCCAGCTCACCACCTATCCGCCGGTGGTCCTACAATGAGCAGTTCTTC

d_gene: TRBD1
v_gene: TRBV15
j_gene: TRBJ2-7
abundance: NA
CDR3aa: CATSRDRRTGTVTYEQYF
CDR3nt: TGTGCCACCAGCAGAGATCGACGAACCGGGACAGTGACCTACGAGCAGTACTTC

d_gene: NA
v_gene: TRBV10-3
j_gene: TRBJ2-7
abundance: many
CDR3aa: CAISGVTTYEQYF
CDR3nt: TGTGCCATCAGTGGGGTCACCACCTACGAGCAGTACTTC